The 11 T cell receptor beta chains presented below share a single source sample, sequenced in a study of cytomegalovirus exposure and HLA in healthy donors (dated by TCRdb to 2017 to 2019). Libraries were constructed by the immunoSEQ multiplex PCR assay. A mixture of 60 forward primers for TCR Vbeta segments and 13 reverse primers for TCR Jbeta segments was used in the multiplex PCR. Imported from immuneACCESS, the table was reduced by TCRdb to in-frame sequences with V and J called. These copies leave out some clones; in studies compared against another copy, an unresolved V gene accounts for under half, and the cause of the remainder is not known. This sample comprises about 21,000 clones, around 77% of them detected only once. Of the sample, approximately 7.4% falls within the top ten clones. The sequencing input was PBMCs. The receptors were gathered from a man aged 60 to 69 in good health and CMV-seronegative.

The rearrangement uses TRBV15 and TRBJ1-2, with D hard to call. The V and J ends lost 0 bases and 0 bases respectively, with 8 bases between them. Looked up from germline, CDR1 is LNHNV and CDR2 is YYDKDF (reference sequence). The CDR3 extends over 15 amino acids. The CDR3 nucleotides are TGTGCCACCAGCAGAGATAGAGGGTCTAACTATGGCTACACCTTC. This sequence encodes CATSRDRGSNYGYTF.

J is TRBJ1-6 and V is TRBV7-2; tentatively, D is TRBD1 (5 bases). Deletions cut 2 bases from V and 3 bases from J, with 11 bases between. The CDR3 sequence is 16 residues long. Germline lookup yields CDR1 SGHTA and CDR2 FQGNSA. Written as DNA, the CDR3 is TGTGCCAGCAGCTTAAGTGCAGGGCTCTATAATTCACCCCTCCACTTT. Its protein is CASSLSAGLYNSPLHF.

The chain employs TRBV7-3 and TRBJ2-3, with 8 bases that match TRBD1. This CDR3 region has 15 residues. Germline lookup yields CDR1 SGHTA and CDR2 FQGTGA. V gave up 6 bases and J gave up 3 bases; unmatched junction bases: 8. The CDR3 DNA sequence: TGTGCCAGCAGACAACAGGGGGAACGAACAGATACGCAGTATTTT. Amino acids: CASRQQGERTDTQYF.

J is TRBJ1-1 and V is TRBV11-3, with a weak D call TRBD1 (5 bases). Deletions cut 2 bases from V and 2 bases from J, with 9 bases between. The CDR3 is 14 residues long. In germline, CDR1 is SGHNT, CDR2 YENEEA. DNA of the CDR3: TGTGCCAGCAGCTTATCCACAGGCAACACTGAAGCTTTCTTT. Translated: CASSLSTGNTEAFF.

The DNA of the CDR3 is TGCGCCAGCAGCCCGGGGACTACCAGAGAGACCCAGTACTTC. This codes for CASSPGTTRETQYF. J is TRBJ2-5 and V is TRBV5-1; the match to TRBD2 covers 7 bases. Germline V gene data show CDR1 as SGHRS and CDR2 as YFSETQ. V lost 4 bases to trimming and J lost 4 bases; unmatched junction nucleotides: 7. The CDR3 is made up of 14 amino acids.

The chain employs TRBV30 and TRBJ1-3; D is unresolved. V was pared by 4 bases and J by 2 bases, with 12 bases between. CDR1 and CDR2 from the germline V gene are GTSNPN and SVGIG (reference sequence). The CDR3 runs 14 residues. This CDR3 reads CAWNRYGAGNTIYF. CDR3 DNA sequence: TGTGCCTGGAATCGGTATGGTGCTGGAAACACCATATATTTT.

The DNA of the CDR3 is TGTGCCAGTAGTATAGTTTCTAGCGGGAGCGACGAGCAGTACTTC. It yields the protein CASSIVSSGSDEQYF. The chain has TRBV19 and TRBJ2-5; 10 nucleotides align to TRBD2. The J call may be wrong; the DNA end is better matched by TRBJ2-7. The CDR3 has 15 amino acids. Germline CDR1 LNHDA, CDR2 SQIVND (reference sequence).

The chain combines TRBV5-1 with TRBJ2-5, with 10 bases identical to TRBD1. This CDR3 region has 15 residues. Germline V gene sequence: CDR1 SGHRS, CDR2 YFSETQ. Trimming at V came to 4 bases and at J to 11 bases, leaving 14 bases not matched to a gene. The CDR3 DNA reads TGCGCCAGCAGCCCAACACGACAGGGGGCAAAAGAGCAGTACTTC. Amino acid sequence: CASSPTRQGAKEQYF.

This clone was observed a handful of times. The chain carries TRBV28 and TRBJ1-5; a possible D gene is TRBD1 (6 bases). Germline V gene sequence: CDR1 MDHEN, CDR2 SYDVKM. The V and J ends lost 6 bases and 2 bases respectively, with 17 bases between them. This CDR3 region has 16 residues. The CDR3, as DNA: TGTGCCAGCAGCGCAACAGGGTGGGGTGGCAATCAGCCCCAGCATTTT. It translates to CASSATGWGGNQPQHF.

The V call is TRBV29-1, the J call TRBJ2-5; possibly TRBD2 for D (7 bases). Looked up from germline, CDR1 is SQVTM and CDR2 is ANQGSEA. Trimming removed 4 bases at V and 5 bases at J, with 17 bases between. The CDR3 has 14 residues. The CDR3, as DNA: TGCAGCGTTGCGTTACAGGGAGGGTGGGAGACCCAGTACTTC. It specifies CSVALQGGWETQYF.

V usage is TRBV7-9 and J usage is TRBJ2-1, with a weak D call TRBD2 (5 bases). With 3 bases removed from V and 6 bases from J, the gap between germline ends came to 9 bases. The CDR3 sequence is 13 residues long. Germline V lookup: CDR1 SEHNR, CDR2 FQNEAQ (reference sequence). The CDR3 reads CASSFSGVNEQFF. DNA for the CDR3: TGTGCCAGCAGCTTTTCCGGGGTCAATGAGCAGTTCTTC. The entire variable domain, with the rest obtained from reference TRBV7-9 and TRBJ2-1, is as follows: DTGVSQNPRHKITKRGQNVTFRCDPISEHNRLYWYRQTLGQGPEFLTYFQNEAQLEKSRLLSDRFSAERPKGSFSTLEIQRTEQGDSAMYLCASSFSGVNEQFFGPGTRLTVL.